This T cell receptor (beta chain) appears in the sequencing data of a study of blood T cell repertoires in COVID-19. Background on the study: Researchers got acute and convalescent COVID-19 samples from the United States, Italy and Spain.

V lost 5 bases to trimming and J lost 3 bases; unmatched junction nucleotides: 3. This CDR3 has 15 residues. Germline CDR1 and CDR2: SGHTA and FQGNSA. Sequenced by immunoSEQ multiplex PCR; TCRdb stores in-frame clones only, minus some. The repertoire includes 200,000 to 300,000 clones, 65% to 85% of them detected once, and around 5.5% sits in the top ten. To note about this clone: This sample also contains other DNA sequences that code for the same CDR3.

The sequenced material came from peripheral blood. This clonotype originated in a human donor in a cohort sampled during active COVID-19. This sequence joins TRBV7-2 and TRBJ2-1, with 11 bases matching TRBD1. The CDR3 loop reads CASSPGTGGYNEQFF. The CDR3 DNA follows: TGTGCCAGCAGCCCCGGGACAGGGGGCTACAATGAGCAGTTCTTC.